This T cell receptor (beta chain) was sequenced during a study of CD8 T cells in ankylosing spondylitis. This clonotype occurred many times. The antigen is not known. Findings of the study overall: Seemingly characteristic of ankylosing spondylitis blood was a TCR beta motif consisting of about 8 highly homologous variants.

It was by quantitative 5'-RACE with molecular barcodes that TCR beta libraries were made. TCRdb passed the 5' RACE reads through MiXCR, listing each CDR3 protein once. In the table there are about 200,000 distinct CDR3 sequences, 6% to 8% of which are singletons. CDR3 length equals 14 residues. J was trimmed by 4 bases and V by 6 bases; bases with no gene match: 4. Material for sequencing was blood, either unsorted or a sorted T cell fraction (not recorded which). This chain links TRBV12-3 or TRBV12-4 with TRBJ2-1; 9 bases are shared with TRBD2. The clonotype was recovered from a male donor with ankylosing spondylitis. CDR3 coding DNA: TGTGCCAGCAGCAATAGCGGGAGTTACAATGAGCAGTTCTTC. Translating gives CASSNSGSYNEQFF.